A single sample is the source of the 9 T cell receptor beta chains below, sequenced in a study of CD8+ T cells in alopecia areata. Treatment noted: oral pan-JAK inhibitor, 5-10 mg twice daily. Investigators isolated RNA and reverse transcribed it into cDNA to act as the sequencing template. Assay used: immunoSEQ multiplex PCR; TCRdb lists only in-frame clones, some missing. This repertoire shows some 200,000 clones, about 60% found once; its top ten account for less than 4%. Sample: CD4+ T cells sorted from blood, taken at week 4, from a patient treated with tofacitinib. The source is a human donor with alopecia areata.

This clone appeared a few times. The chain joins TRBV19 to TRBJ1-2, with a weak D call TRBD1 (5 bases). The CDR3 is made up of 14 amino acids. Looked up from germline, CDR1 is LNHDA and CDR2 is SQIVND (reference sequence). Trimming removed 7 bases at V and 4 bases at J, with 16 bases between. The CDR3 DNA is TGTGCCAGTACGGGGACGGGGCAGTCCTATGGCTACACCTTC. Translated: CASTGTGQSYGYTF.

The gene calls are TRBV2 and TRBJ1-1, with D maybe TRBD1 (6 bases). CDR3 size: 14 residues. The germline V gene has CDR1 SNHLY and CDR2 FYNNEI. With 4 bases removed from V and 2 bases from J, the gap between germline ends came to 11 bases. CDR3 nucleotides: TGTGCCAGCAGTGGGCAGGGGTACAACACTGAAGCTTTCTTT. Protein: CASSGQGYNTEAFF.

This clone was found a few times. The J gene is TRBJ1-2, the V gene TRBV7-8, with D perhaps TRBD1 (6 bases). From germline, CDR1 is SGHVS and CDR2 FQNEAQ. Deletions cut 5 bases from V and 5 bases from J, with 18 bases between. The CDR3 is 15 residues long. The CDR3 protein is CASSPGLGARYGYTF. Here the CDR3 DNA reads TGTGCCAGCAGCCCAGGCCTGGGGGCGAGATATGGCTACACCTTC.

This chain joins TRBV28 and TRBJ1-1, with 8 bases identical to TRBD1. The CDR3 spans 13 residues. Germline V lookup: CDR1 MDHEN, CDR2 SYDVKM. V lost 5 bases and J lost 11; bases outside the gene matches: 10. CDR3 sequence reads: CASSPGQGGSAFF. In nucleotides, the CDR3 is TGTGCCAGCAGTCCTGGACAGGGCGGGTCGGCTTTCTTT.

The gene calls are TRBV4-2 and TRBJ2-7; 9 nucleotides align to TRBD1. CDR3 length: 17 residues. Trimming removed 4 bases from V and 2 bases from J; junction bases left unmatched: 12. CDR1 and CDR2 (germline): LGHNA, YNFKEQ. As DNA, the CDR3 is TGTGCCAGCAGCCTTTATTCCGGGACAGGGATCGCCTACGAGCAGTACTTC. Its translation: CASSLYSGTGIAYEQYF.

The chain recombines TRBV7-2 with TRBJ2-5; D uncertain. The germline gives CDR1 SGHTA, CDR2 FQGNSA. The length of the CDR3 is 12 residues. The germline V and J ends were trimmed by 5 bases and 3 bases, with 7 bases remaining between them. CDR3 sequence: CASSAREETQYF. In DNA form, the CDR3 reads TGTGCCAGCAGCGCCCGAGAAGAGACCCAGTACTTC.

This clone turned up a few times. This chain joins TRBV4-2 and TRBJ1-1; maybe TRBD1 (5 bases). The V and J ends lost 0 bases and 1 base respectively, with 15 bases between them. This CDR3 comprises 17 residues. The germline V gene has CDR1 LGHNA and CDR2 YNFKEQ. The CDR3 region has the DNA TGTGCCAGCAGCCAAGAGCCGGCAGACAGCTCGAACACTGAAGCTTTCTTT. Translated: CASSQEPADSSNTEAFF.

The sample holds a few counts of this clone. The CDR3 region is CASSESGQGGNEQFF. CDR3 nucleotide sequence: TGTGCCAGCAGCGAATCGGGACAGGGGGGGAATGAGCAGTTCTTC. The genes are TRBV9 and TRBJ2-1; 11 bases line up with TRBD1. The CDR3 covers 15 residues. The germline CDR1 and CDR2 sequences are SGDLS and YYNGEE. V was pared by 3 bases and J by 7 bases, with 6 bases of the junction left unmatched. Using reference TRBV9 and TRBJ2-1 for the parts outside the CDR3, the full variable domain is DSGVTQTPKHLITATGQRVTLRCSPRSGDLSVYWYQQSLDQGLQFLIQYYNGEERAKGNILERFSAQQFPDLHSELNLSSLELGDSALYFCASSESGQGGNEQFFGPGTRLTVL.

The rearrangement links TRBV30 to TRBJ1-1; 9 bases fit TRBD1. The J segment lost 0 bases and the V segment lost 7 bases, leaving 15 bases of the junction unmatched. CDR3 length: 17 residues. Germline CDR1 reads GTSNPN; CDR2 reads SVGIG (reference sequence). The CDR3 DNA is TGTGCCTCCGGGGGTGTGGACAGGGGCACCTTGAACACTGAAGCTTTCTTT. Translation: CASGGVDRGTLNTEAFF.